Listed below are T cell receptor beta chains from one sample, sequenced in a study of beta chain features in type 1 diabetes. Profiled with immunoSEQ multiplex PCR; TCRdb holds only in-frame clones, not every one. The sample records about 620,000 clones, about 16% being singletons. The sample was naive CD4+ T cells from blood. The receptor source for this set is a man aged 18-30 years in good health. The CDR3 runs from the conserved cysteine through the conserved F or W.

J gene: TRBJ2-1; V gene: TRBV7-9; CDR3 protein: CASSLDRGYFDNEQFF
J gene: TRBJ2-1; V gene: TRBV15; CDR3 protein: CATSRGLINEQFF
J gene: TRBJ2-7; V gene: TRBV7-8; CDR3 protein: CASSRSREYEQYF
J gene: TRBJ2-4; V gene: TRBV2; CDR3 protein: CASVIDIQYF
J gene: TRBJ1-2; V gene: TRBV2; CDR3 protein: CASSESQGLYGYTF
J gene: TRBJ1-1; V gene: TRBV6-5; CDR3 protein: CASSYYLDRGEAFF
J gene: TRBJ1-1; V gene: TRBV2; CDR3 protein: CASSENGNTEAFF
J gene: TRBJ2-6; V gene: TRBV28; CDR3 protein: CASSLGTGALPGANVLTF
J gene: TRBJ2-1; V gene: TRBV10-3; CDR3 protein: CAIRPGQGVGEQFF
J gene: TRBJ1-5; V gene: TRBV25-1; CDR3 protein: CASSFGDQPQHF
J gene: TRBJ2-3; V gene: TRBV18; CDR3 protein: CASSSQGSAGTASTDTQYF
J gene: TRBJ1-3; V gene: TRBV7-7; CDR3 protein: CASSLSAGYGNTIYF
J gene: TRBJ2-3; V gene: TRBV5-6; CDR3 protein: CASSLTPSSDTQYF
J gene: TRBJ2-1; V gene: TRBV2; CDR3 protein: CASSRALASSYNEQFF
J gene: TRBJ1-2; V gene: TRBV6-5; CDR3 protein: CASRRPGQGYGYTF
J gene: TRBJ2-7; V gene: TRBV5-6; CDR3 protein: CASSLIGQGPEQYF
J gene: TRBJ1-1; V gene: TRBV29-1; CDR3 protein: CSLTGNTEAFF